This T cell receptor beta chain came from a study of cytomegalovirus exposure and HLA in healthy donors. Across the whole study: A subsequent analysis reported that the 120 validation repertoires were produced on the same platform that had also been used for the 600 to 800 first-cohort repertoires. Study-wide results and limits: Subsequent analysis revealed that first-cohort TCR clusters tended to co-occur in the 90 to 150 validation repertoires.

The protocol was immunoSEQ multiplex PCR, while the TCRdb copy is restricted to in-frame clones and leaves out a portion. This table holds 110,000 or so clones, roughly nine tenths found once. A roughly 120-subject validation cohort, separate from the approximately 670-subject first cohort, supplied the donors. On this clone itself: Its antigen remains unidentified.

With 1 base removed from V and 1 base from J, the gap between germline ends came to 7 bases. The CDR3 totals 14 residues. CDR1 KGHSH and CDR2 LQKENI come from the germline V gene. This sequence joins TRBV18 and TRBJ2-5, with a weak D call TRBD2 (6 bases). The receptor was derived from a man aged 18 to 30 in good health and CMV-seropositive. The specimen was PBMCs. The CDR3 region is CASSPRRGQETQYF. CDR3 sequence (DNA): TGTGCCAGCTCACCACGGCGGGGCCAAGAGACCCAGTACTTC.